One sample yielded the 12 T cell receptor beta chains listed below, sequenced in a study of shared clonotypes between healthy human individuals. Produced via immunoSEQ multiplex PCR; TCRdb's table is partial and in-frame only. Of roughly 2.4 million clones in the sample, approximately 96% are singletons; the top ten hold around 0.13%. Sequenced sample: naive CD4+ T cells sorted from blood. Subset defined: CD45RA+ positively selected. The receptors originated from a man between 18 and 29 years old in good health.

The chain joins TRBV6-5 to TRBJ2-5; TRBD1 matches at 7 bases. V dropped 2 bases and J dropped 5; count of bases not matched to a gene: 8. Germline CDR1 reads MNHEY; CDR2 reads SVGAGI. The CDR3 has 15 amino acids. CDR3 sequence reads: CASSYTTGSGETQYF. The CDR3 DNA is TGTGCCAGCAGTTACACGACAGGGTCGGGCGAGACCCAGTACTTC.

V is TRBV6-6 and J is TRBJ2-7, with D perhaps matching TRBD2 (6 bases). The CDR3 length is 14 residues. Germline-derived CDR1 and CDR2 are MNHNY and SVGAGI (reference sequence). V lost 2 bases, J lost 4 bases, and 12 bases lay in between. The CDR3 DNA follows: TGTGCCAGCAGTTACCGACCGGAGGGGTACGAGCAGTACTTC. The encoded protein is CASSYRPEGYEQYF.

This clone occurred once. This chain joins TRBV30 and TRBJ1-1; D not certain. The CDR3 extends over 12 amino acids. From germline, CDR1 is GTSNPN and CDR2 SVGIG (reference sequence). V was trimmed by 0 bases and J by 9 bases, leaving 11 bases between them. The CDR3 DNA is TGTGCCTGGAGTGTTCAGGCACTGAAAGCTTTCTTT. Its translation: CAWSVQALKAFF.

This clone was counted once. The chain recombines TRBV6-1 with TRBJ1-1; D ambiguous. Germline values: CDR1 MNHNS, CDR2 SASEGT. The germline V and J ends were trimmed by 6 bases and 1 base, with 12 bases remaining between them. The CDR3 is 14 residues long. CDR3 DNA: TGTGCCAGCAGCGCCATTTCAGGGAACACTGAAGCTTTCTTT. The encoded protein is CASSAISGNTEAFF.

The CDR3 reads CAGGGKDTQYF. The CDR3 DNA follows: TGTGCCGGGGGTGGGAAGGACACCCAGTACTTC. The rearrangement links TRBV30 to TRBJ2-5; D may correspond to TRBD1 or TRBD2 (5 bases each). Germline V lookup: CDR1 GTSNPN, CDR2 SVGIG (reference sequence). This CDR3 comprises 11 residues. The ends were cut back, 8 bases at V and 8 bases at J, with 15 bases in the middle.

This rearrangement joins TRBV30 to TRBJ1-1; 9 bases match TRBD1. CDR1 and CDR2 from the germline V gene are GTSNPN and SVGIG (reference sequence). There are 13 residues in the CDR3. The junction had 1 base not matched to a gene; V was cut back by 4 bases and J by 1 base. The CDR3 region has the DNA TGTGCCTGGAACAGGGGGCAGAACACTGAAGCTTTCTTT. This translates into CAWNRGQNTEAFF.

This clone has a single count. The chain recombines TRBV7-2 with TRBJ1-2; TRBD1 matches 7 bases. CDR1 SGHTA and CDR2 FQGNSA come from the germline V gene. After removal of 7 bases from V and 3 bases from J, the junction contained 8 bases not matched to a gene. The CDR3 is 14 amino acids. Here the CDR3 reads CASNDRDRDYGYTF. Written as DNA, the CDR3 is TGTGCCAGCAACGACCGGGACAGAGACTATGGCTACACCTTC.

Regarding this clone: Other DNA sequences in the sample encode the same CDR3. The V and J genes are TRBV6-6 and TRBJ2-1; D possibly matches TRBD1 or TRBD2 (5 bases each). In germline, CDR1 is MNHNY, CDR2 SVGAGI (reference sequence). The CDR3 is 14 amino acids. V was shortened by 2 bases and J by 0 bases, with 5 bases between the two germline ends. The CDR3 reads CASSYGGSYNEQFF. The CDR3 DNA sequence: TGTGCCAGCAGTTACGGGGGCTCCTACAATGAGCAGTTCTTC.

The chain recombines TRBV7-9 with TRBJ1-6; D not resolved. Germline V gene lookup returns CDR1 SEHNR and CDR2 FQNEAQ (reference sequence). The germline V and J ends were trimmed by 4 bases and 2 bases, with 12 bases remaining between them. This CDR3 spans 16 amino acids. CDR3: CASSSGSAAYNSPLHF. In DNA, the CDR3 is TGTGCCAGCAGCTCCGGCAGCGCGGCCTATAATTCACCCCTCCACTTT. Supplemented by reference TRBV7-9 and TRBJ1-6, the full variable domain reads DTGVSQNPRHKITKRGQNVTFRCDPISEHNRLYWYRQTLGQGPEFLTYFQNEAQLEKSRLLSDRFSAERPKGSFSTLEIQRTEQGDSAMYLCASSSGSAAYNSPLHFGNGTRLTVT.

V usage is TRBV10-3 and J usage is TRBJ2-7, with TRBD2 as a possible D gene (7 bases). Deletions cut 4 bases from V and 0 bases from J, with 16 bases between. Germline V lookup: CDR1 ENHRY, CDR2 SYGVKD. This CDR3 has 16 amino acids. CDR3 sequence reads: CAISGFGGGDSYEQYF. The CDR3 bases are TGTGCCATCAGTGGCTTTGGGGGGGGCGACTCCTACGAGCAGTACTTC.

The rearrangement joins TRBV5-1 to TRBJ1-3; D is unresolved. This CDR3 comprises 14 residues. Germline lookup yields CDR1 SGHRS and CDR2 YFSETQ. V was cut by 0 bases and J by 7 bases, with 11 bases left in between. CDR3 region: CASSLEFVENTIYF. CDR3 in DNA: TGCGCCAGCAGCTTGGAATTCGTCGAGAACACCATATATTTT.

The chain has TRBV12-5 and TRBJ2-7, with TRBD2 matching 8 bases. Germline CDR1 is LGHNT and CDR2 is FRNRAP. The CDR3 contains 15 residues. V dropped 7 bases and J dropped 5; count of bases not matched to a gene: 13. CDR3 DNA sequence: TGTGCTAGTGCCCCCCGGGGGGGTAGCAGGGACGAGCAGTACTTC. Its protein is CASAPRGGSRDEQYF.